This TCR beta chain was sequenced in a study of CD8+ T cells in alopecia areata. On this clone: Its antigen is not identified.

Study outcomes and limitations: Clarity of TCR sharing across patients fell short of that in mice, possibly HLA-related.

The J segment lost 5 bases and the V segment lost 5 bases, leaving 4 bases of the junction unmatched. The germline V gene encodes CDR1 MDHEN and CDR2 SYDVKM. CDR3 length equals 13 residues. TCR sequencing used cDNA made by reverse transcription of extracted RNA. The assay was immunoSEQ multiplex PCR, and TCRdb's table has in-frame clones only and misses some. The sample carries roughly 130,000 clones, about 57% recorded once. This receptor was taken from a human donor with alopecia areata. Sequenced material: CD4+ T cells sorted from blood, taken at week 0. The rearrangement joins TRBV28 to TRBJ2-5, with TRBD2 identical over 8 bases. The CDR3 DNA follows: TGTGCCAGCAGTCAACCTAGCGGGGAGACCCAGTACTTC. Amino acids: CASSQPSGETQYF. Full variable domain (rest looked up from reference TRBV28 and TRBJ2-5): DVKVTQSSRYLVKRTGEKVFLECVQDMDHENMFWYRQDPGLGLRLIYFSYDVKMKEKGDIPEGYSVSREKKERFSLILESASTNQTSMYLCASSQPSGETQYFGPGTRLLVL.